The rows below give T cell receptor beta chains drawn from one sample of a study of beta chain features in type 1 diabetes. Generated by immunoSEQ multiplex PCR, the TCRdb table keeps only in-frame clones and is missing some. This sample yields around 250,000 clones, of which roughly 15% are seen a single time; about 0.027% belongs to the top ten. The sequencing sample was made of naive CD4+ T cells from blood. The receptors were sampled from a middle-aged woman in good health. Both conserved end residues are part of each CDR3. The D gene is left open where the match is weak. Clone sizes are given selectively: once, few, many, or a class where the clone is expanded.

v_gene: TRBV19; d_gene: TRBD1; j_gene: TRBJ2-1; abundance: NA; CDR3aa: CASSRKRPGQGAIATGNEQFF; CDR3nt: TGTGCCAGTAGTAGAAAGAGACCGGGACAGGGGGCTATAGCTACCGGCAATGAGCAGTTCTTC
v_gene: TRBV15; d_gene: NA; j_gene: TRBJ2-2; abundance: few; CDR3aa: CATSRDSLSGELFF; CDR3nt: TGTGCCACCAGCAGAGATAGTCTGAGCGGGGAGCTGTTTTTT
v_gene: TRBV29-1; d_gene: NA; j_gene: TRBJ1-4; abundance: few; CDR3aa: CSVAGTVGEKLFF; CDR3nt: TGCAGCGTCGCAGGGACTGTAGGTGAAAAACTGTTTTTT
v_gene: TRBV19; d_gene: NA; j_gene: TRBJ2-5; abundance: few; CDR3aa: CASSIDRGTQYF; CDR3nt: TGTGCCAGTAGTATCGATAGAGGGACCCAGTACTTC
v_gene: TRBV29-1; d_gene: NA; j_gene: TRBJ1-2; abundance: few; CDR3aa: CSVTRTGGYTF; CDR3nt: TGCAGCGTTACCCGTACGGGAGGCTACACCTTC
v_gene: TRBV5-4; d_gene: NA; j_gene: TRBJ2-7; abundance: few; CDR3aa: CASSFRGSHSRFYEQYF; CDR3nt: TGTGCCAGCAGCTTCAGGGGTTCACACTCTAGATTCTACGAGCAGTACTTC
v_gene: TRBV9; d_gene: NA; j_gene: TRBJ2-3; abundance: few; CDR3aa: CASSVGGGENTDTQYF; CDR3nt: TGTGCCAGCAGCGTAGGTGGAGGGGAGAACACAGATACGCAGTATTTT
v_gene: TRBV5-1; d_gene: NA; j_gene: TRBJ1-2; abundance: NA; CDR3aa: CASSPGSNYGYTF; CDR3nt: TGCGCCAGCAGCCCGGGGAGCAACTATGGCTACACCTTC
v_gene: TRBV29-1; d_gene: NA; j_gene: TRBJ2-3; abundance: few; CDR3aa: CSVLGNTDTQYF; CDR3nt: TGCAGCGTTTTGGGCAACACGGATACGCAGTATTTT
v_gene: TRBV7-9; d_gene: NA; j_gene: TRBJ1-2; abundance: NA; CDR3aa: CASSPEYGYTF; CDR3nt: TGTGCCAGCAGCCCCGAGTATGGCTACACCTTC
v_gene: TRBV2; d_gene: NA; j_gene: TRBJ1-4; abundance: NA; CDR3aa: CASSEWGEANEKLFF; CDR3nt: TGTGCCAGCAGTGAATGGGGGGAAGCTAATGAAAAACTGTTTTTT
v_gene: TRBV5-6; d_gene: NA; j_gene: TRBJ1-1; abundance: few; CDR3aa: CASSLIQNRMNTEAFF; CDR3nt: TGTGCCAGCAGCTTGATCCAGAACCGAATGAACACTGAAGCTTTCTTT
v_gene: TRBV15; d_gene: NA; j_gene: TRBJ1-2; abundance: NA; CDR3aa: CATSRERGEGYGYTF; CDR3nt: TGTGCCACCAGCAGAGAGCGCGGGGAAGGCTATGGCTACACCTTC
v_gene: TRBV5-1; d_gene: NA; j_gene: TRBJ2-1; abundance: NA; CDR3aa: CASSLVAGYNEQFF; CDR3nt: TGCGCCAGCAGCTTGGTGGCAGGTTACAATGAGCAGTTCTTC
v_gene: TRBV10-3; d_gene: NA; j_gene: TRBJ1-5; abundance: NA; CDR3aa: CAISANSDQPQHF; CDR3nt: TGTGCCATCAGTGCAAACAGTGACCAGCCCCAGCATTTT
v_gene: TRBV5-1; d_gene: TRBD1; j_gene: TRBJ2-7; abundance: few; CDR3aa: CASSAGTAYEQYF; CDR3nt: TGCGCCAGCTCAGCCGGGACAGCTTACGAGCAGTACTTC
v_gene: TRBV7-8; d_gene: TRBD1; j_gene: TRBJ2-4; abundance: NA; CDR3aa: CASSSRYPGQSLAKNIQYF; CDR3nt: TGTGCCAGCAGCTCAAGGTACCCGGGACAGAGCTTAGCCAAAAACATTCAGTACTTC
v_gene: TRBV2; d_gene: TRBD1; j_gene: TRBJ1-2; abundance: NA; CDR3aa: CASSSPGQGDYGYTF; CDR3nt: TGTGCCAGCAGTTCACCGGGACAGGGTGACTATGGCTACACCTTC
v_gene: TRBV5-8; d_gene: NA; j_gene: TRBJ1-1; abundance: NA; CDR3aa: CASSLDEQVNTEAFF; CDR3nt: TGTGCCAGCAGCTTGGATGAACAGGTAAACACTGAAGCTTTCTTT
v_gene: TRBV6-5; d_gene: NA; j_gene: TRBJ2-7; abundance: few; CDR3aa: CASSYSRGYEQYF; CDR3nt: TGTGCCAGCAGTTACTCAAGGGGCTACGAGCAGTACTTC
v_gene: TRBV4-1; d_gene: TRBD1; j_gene: TRBJ2-5; abundance: NA; CDR3aa: CASSLQHRGGETQYF; CDR3nt: TGCGCCAGCAGCCTCCAGCACAGGGGCGGGGAGACCCAGTACTTC
v_gene: TRBV19; d_gene: NA; j_gene: TRBJ2-1; abundance: few; CDR3aa: CASRAQGISYNEQFF; CDR3nt: TGTGCCAGTAGGGCCCAGGGTATTTCTTACAATGAGCAGTTCTTC
v_gene: TRBV19; d_gene: TRBD1; j_gene: TRBJ1-5; abundance: NA; CDR3aa: CASKAGQGGIQPQHF; CDR3nt: TGTGCCAGTAAAGCAGGACAGGGTGGGATTCAGCCCCAGCATTTT
v_gene: TRBV7-7; d_gene: NA; j_gene: TRBJ1-1; abundance: few; CDR3aa: CASSSNTKTEAFF; CDR3nt: TGTGCTAGCAGCTCCAACACGAAGACTGAAGCTTTCTTT
v_gene: TRBV5-4; d_gene: NA; j_gene: TRBJ2-1; abundance: few; CDR3aa: CASSLTGSSYNEQFF; CDR3nt: TGTGCCAGCAGCTTGACGGGGAGCTCCTACAATGAGCAGTTCTTC
v_gene: TRBV19; d_gene: TRBD1; j_gene: TRBJ1-6; abundance: NA; CDR3aa: CASSGTGGWSPLHF; CDR3nt: TGTGCCAGTAGTGGGACAGGGGGGTGGTCACCCCTCCACTTT
v_gene: TRBV7-9; d_gene: TRBD1; j_gene: TRBJ1-2; abundance: few; CDR3aa: CASSLAGQDYGYTF; CDR3nt: TGTGCCAGCAGCTTAGCGGGACAGGACTATGGCTACACCTTC
v_gene: TRBV2; d_gene: NA; j_gene: TRBJ1-1; abundance: few; CDR3aa: CASSDRVRAFF; CDR3nt: TGTGCCAGCAGTGACAGGGTTCGAGCTTTCTTT
v_gene: TRBV14; d_gene: TRBD1; j_gene: TRBJ2-3; abundance: NA; CDR3aa: CASSQGDRATDTQYF; CDR3nt: TGTGCCAGCAGCCAAGGGGACAGAGCCACAGATACGCAGTATTTT
v_gene: TRBV11-2; d_gene: TRBD2; j_gene: TRBJ2-1; abundance: NA; CDR3aa: CASSFPLAGGPNGEQFF; CDR3nt: TGTGCCAGCAGCTTCCCACTAGCGGGGGGGCCCAATGGTGAGCAGTTCTTC
v_gene: TRBV29-1; d_gene: NA; j_gene: TRBJ2-7; abundance: few; CDR3aa: CSVAGPRGNYEQYF; CDR3nt: TGCAGCGTTGCCGGTCCCCGGGGGAACTACGAGCAGTACTTC
v_gene: TRBV10-3; d_gene: NA; j_gene: TRBJ2-3; abundance: few; CDR3aa: CAISESVAGGGTDTQYF; CDR3nt: TGTGCCATCAGTGAGTCGGTTGCCGGGGGAGGTACAGATACGCAGTATTTT
v_gene: TRBV5-1; d_gene: NA; j_gene: TRBJ2-7; abundance: NA; CDR3aa: CASSLDGQSDYEQYF; CDR3nt: TGCGCCAGCAGCTTGGACGGACAGAGTGACTACGAGCAGTACTTC
v_gene: TRBV19; d_gene: NA; j_gene: TRBJ1-5; abundance: few; CDR3aa: CASSIDRGRNQPQHF; CDR3nt: TGTGCCAGTAGTATAGATAGGGGCCGCAATCAGCCCCAGCATTTT
v_gene: TRBV10-3; d_gene: NA; j_gene: TRBJ2-2; abundance: few; CDR3aa: CAISEGHVTGELFF; CDR3nt: TGTGCCATCAGTGAAGGACATGTCACCGGGGAGCTGTTTTTT
v_gene: TRBV6-5; d_gene: TRBD1; j_gene: TRBJ1-1; abundance: NA; CDR3aa: CASINRGWAEAFF; CDR3nt: TGTGCCAGCATCAACAGGGGTTGGGCTGAAGCTTTCTTT
v_gene: TRBV5-1; d_gene: NA; j_gene: TRBJ2-2; abundance: NA; CDR3aa: CASTHGGPGLELFF; CDR3nt: TGCGCCAGCACGCACGGGGGGCCCGGTCTGGAGCTGTTTTTT